The 27 T cell receptor beta chains listed next were all sequenced from one sample in a study of T-cell reconstitution after alpha-beta-depleted transplantation in children. Preparation of the TCRbeta library involved a method that used unique molecular identifiers. TCRdb fed the PCR reads into MiXCR, producing one record per CDR3 protein. The table includes under 50,000 distinct CDR3 sequences, 50% to 55% detected once. The source was peripheral blood, collected before TCRalphabeta/CD19-depleted stem cell transplant. These receptors were taken from a boy under three years old with SCID, due to receive a stem cell transplant.

This clonotype was counted between two and nine times. The rearrangement uses TRBV5-1 and TRBJ1-5; possibly TRBD1 for D (5 bases). The CDR3 runs 14 residues. V lost 0 bases, J lost 4 bases, and 8 bases lay in between. Germline assignment: CDR1 SGHRS and CDR2 YFSETQ. CDR3 sequence reads: CASSLAAGNQPQHF. CDR3 in DNA: TGCGCCAGCAGCTTGGCGGCAGGGAATCAGCCCCAGCATTTT.

This rearrangement joins TRBV3-1 to TRBJ2-7; 12 nucleotides align to TRBD1. The germline CDR1 and CDR2 sequences are LGHDT and YNNKEL (reference sequence). With 5 bases clipped from V and 4 bases from J, the junction kept 3 bases outside the gene matches. The CDR3 runs to 14 residues. This chain's CDR3 is CASSEGQGAYEQYF. The CDR3 bases are TGTGCCAGCAGCGAGGGACAGGGGGCGTACGAGCAGTACTTC.

This chain uses TRBV24-1 with TRBJ2-7; D gene uncertain. Germline V lookup: CDR1 KGHDR, CDR2 SFDVKD. The CDR3 has 13 amino acids. V gave up 4 bases and J gave up 7 bases, with 13 bases separating them. The CDR3 DNA follows: TGTGCCACCAGTGACCCGAAGGCCCGAGAGCAGTACTTC. Its protein product is CATSDPKAREQYF.

V is TRBV20-1 and J is TRBJ1-6; TRBD1 is a possible D gene (5 bases). V was cut by 5 bases and J by 0 bases, with 8 bases left in between. Germline V gene sequence: CDR1 DFQATT, CDR2 SNEGSKA (reference sequence). This CDR3 comprises 14 residues. DNA for the CDR3: TGCAGTGCTGGGGGGGGCTCCTATAATTCACCCCTCCACTTT. It translates to CSAGGGSYNSPLHF.

This chain connects TRBV3-1 to TRBJ1-1; D might be TRBD1 (6 bases). This CDR3 has 13 residues. Germline assignment: CDR1 LGHDT and CDR2 YNNKEL (reference sequence). Trimming pared 4 bases from V and 8 bases from J, leaving 14 bases between. The CDR3 region has the DNA TGTGCCAGCAGCCGCCCAGGGGTGGGGGAAGCTTTCTTT. Protein: CASSRPGVGEAFF.

V gene TRBV5-1 combines with J gene TRBJ2-5; the match to TRBD1 covers 8 bases. The CDR3 totals 16 residues. V dropped 2 bases and J dropped 7; count of bases not matched to a gene: 13. The germline V gene encodes CDR1 SGHRS and CDR2 YFSETQ. CDR3: CASSFRTGTLVGTQYF. CDR3 bases: TGCGCCAGCAGCTTTAGGACAGGGACCCTAGTTGGGACCCAGTACTTC.

This chain connects TRBV5-1 to TRBJ2-7; 7 nucleotides agree with TRBD1. Germline CDR1 reads SGHRS; CDR2 reads YFSETQ. The junction had 10 bases not matched to a gene; V was cut back by 4 bases and J by 0 bases. The CDR3 has 16 residues. CDR3 nucleotides: TGCGCCAGCAGCGTAGAAGGGGGCTTGAGCTCCTACGAGCAGTACTTC. Protein product: CASSVEGGLSSYEQYF. Full variable domain (outside the CDR3, taken from reference TRBV5-1 and TRBJ2-7): KAGVTQTPRYLIKTRGQQVTLSCSPISGHRSVSWYQQTPGQGLQFLFEYFSETQRNKGNFPGRFSGRQFSNSRSEMNVSTLELGDSALYLCASSVEGGLSSYEQYFGPGTRLTVT.

V gene TRBV6-2 or TRBV6-3 combines with J gene TRBJ2-7; the D gene is possibly TRBD2 (7 bases). V lost 8 bases and J lost 4, with 15 bases in between. The V gene's germline CDR1 is MNHEY and CDR2 SVGEGT. The CDR3 consists of 13 residues. The chain's CDR3 is CASEEGGRYEQYF. Here the CDR3 DNA reads TGTGCCAGCGAGGAGGGGGGGAGGTACGAGCAGTACTTC.

V is TRBV2 and J is TRBJ2-3; D remains unclear. Trimming pared 1 base from V and 3 bases from J, leaving 11 bases between. The germline CDR1 and CDR2 sequences are SNHLY and FYNNEI. The CDR3 consists of 15 residues. The CDR3 nucleotides read TGTGCCAGCAGTGAAGGATTAAGTGGGACAGATACGCAGTATTTT. As protein: CASSEGLSGTDTQYF. The full variable domain, completed using reference TRBV2 and TRBJ2-3, is EPEVTQTPSHQVTQMGQEVILRCVPISNHLYFYWYRQILGQKVEFLVSFYNNEISEKSEIFDDQFSVERPDGSNFTLKIRSTKLEDSAMYFCASSEGLSGTDTQYFGPGTRLTVL.

The rearrangement uses TRBV20-1 and TRBJ2-7; D is perhaps TRBD1 (5 bases). The J call may be in error: the DNA end matches TRBJ2-5 better. Germline V gene data show CDR1 as DFQATT and CDR2 as SNEGSKA (reference sequence). The CDR3 sequence is 13 residues long. CDR3 protein: CSASRVAQETQYF. The CDR3 DNA reads TGCAGTGCTAGCAGGGTAGCTCAAGAGACCCAGTACTTC.

The chain has TRBV28 and TRBJ2-5; D might be TRBD1 or TRBD2, each matching 5 bases. Germline CDR1 reads MDHEN; CDR2 reads SYDVKM. The CDR3 contains 13 residues. Trimming pared 10 bases from V and 1 base from J, leaving 13 bases between. The CDR3 is CATGTGPQETQYF. CDR3 coding DNA: TGTGCCACCGGAACGGGACCCCAAGAGACCCAGTACTTC.

The CDR3 sequence: CASSPPGTGGEQPQHF. The CDR3 DNA reads TGTGCCAGCAGCCCCCCCGGGACAGGGGGAGAGCAGCCCCAGCATTTT. This chain connects TRBV5-4 to TRBJ1-5; 11 bases are shared with TRBD1. This CDR3 region has 16 residues. The V segment lost 4 bases and the J segment 7 bases; nucleotides outside the gene matches: 10. CDR1 is SGHNT and CDR2 is YYREEE in the germline V gene (reference sequence).

This clonotype was found many times. The chain recombines TRBV24-1 with TRBJ2-3; unclear D gene. Deletions cut 9 bases from V and 2 bases from J, with 11 bases between. Germline assignment: CDR1 KGHDR and CDR2 SFDVKD. This CDR3 spans 13 amino acids. The CDR3 reads CATLDGLTDTQYF. The CDR3 nucleotides read TGTGCCACCCTGGACGGCCTCACAGATACGCAGTATTTT.

The chain is built from TRBV12-3 or TRBV12-4 and TRBJ1-2; no clear D. Between the trimmed V and J ends, which lost 2 bases and 2 bases, there was a span of 9 bases. The CDR3 length is 14 residues. The DNA of the CDR3 is TGTGCCAGCAGTTTACCGGGTGTCAACTATGGCTACACCTTC. Protein: CASSLPGVNYGYTF.

The rearrangement links TRBV20-1 to TRBJ2-7, with D possibly being TRBD1 or TRBD2 (6 bases each). The CDR3 spans 16 residues. The V gene's germline CDR1 is DFQATT and CDR2 SNEGSKA (reference sequence). Trimming removed 0 bases from V and 0 bases from J, with 15 bases in between. The CDR3: CSARDLGGGDSYEQYF. CDR3 sequence (DNA): TGCAGTGCTAGAGATCTAGGAGGGGGAGACTCCTACGAGCAGTACTTC.

This clonotype was counted at least ten times. The genes are TRBV7-9 and TRBJ2-3; 7 bases map to TRBD2. V lost 5 bases, J lost 0 bases, and 8 bases stayed unmatched. In germline, CDR1 is SEHNR, CDR2 FQNEAQ (reference sequence). The CDR3 consists of 16 residues. CDR3 sequence reads: CASSPPGGGSTDTQYF. The CDR3 DNA reads TGTGCCAGCAGCCCCCCCGGCGGGGGAAGCACAGATACGCAGTATTTT.

CDR3 sequence: CASSYPGQGQPQHF. The CDR3, as DNA: TGTGCCAGCAGTTACCCGGGACAGGGTCAGCCCCAGCATTTT. The chain combines TRBV6-2 or TRBV6-3 with TRBJ1-5; 9 positions agree with TRBD1. V was clipped by 2 bases and J by 6 bases; unmatched bases: 2. Per germline, CDR1 MNHEY and CDR2 SVGEGT. The CDR3 loop spans 14 amino acids.

The chain recombines TRBV4-1 with TRBJ2-2, with 9 bases fitting TRBD1. V shed 9 bases and J 5 bases; nucleotides not matched to a gene: 4. The germline CDR1 and CDR2 sequences are MGHRA and YSYEKL. The CDR3 has 13 residues. The chain's CDR3 is CASSQGATGELFF. As DNA, the CDR3 is TGCGCCAGTTCACAGGGGGCGACCGGGGAGCTGTTTTTT.

This clonotype was observed a few times. The chain is built from TRBV5-1 and TRBJ1-5, with TRBD1 matching 8 bases. CDR1 SGHRS and CDR2 YFSETQ come from the germline V gene. V lost 0 bases, J lost 0 bases, and 2 bases stayed unmatched. This CDR3 is 16 amino acids long. Written as DNA, the CDR3 is TGCGCCAGCAGCTTGGGGACAGGGAATAGCAATCAGCCCCAGCATTTT. This sequence encodes CASSLGTGNSNQPQHF.

CDR3 DNA sequence: TGCAGTGCTAGTGGCACACAGGGGGCAACTGAAGCTTTCTTT. The encoded protein is CSASGTQGATEAFF. The chain has TRBV20-1 and TRBJ1-1; TRBD1 matches at 9 bases. Germline V gene sequence: CDR1 DFQATT, CDR2 SNEGSKA (reference sequence). Losses at the gene ends were 3 bases for V and 5 bases for J; bases not matched to a gene: 7. The CDR3 covers 14 residues.

The CDR3 here is CASWTQGAGEQYF. CDR3 coding DNA: TGTGCCAGCTGGACCCAGGGGGCAGGCGAGCAGTACTTC. The chain recombines TRBV5-4 with TRBJ2-7, with TRBD1 matching over 8 bases. CDR1 is SGHNT and CDR2 is YYREEE in the germline V gene (reference sequence). Trimming cost V 7 bases and J 6 bases; bases outside gene matches: 9. The CDR3 runs to 13 residues.

This clonotype occurred once. The V call is TRBV12-3 or TRBV12-4, the J call TRBJ1-1, with unresolved D. The CDR3 covers 10 residues. The V end lost 6 bases, the J end lost 10 bases, and 9 bases lay between the germline ends. CDR3 amino acids: CASSLSSAFF. In DNA form, the CDR3 reads TGTGCCAGCAGCCTCTCCTCAGCTTTCTTT.

The rearrangement uses TRBV19 and TRBJ2-1, with D possibly TRBD1 on 8 matching bases. CDR3 length: 15 amino acids. The V and J ends lost 5 bases and 7 bases respectively, with 18 bases between them. Per the germline V gene, CDR1 is LNHDA and CDR2 is SQIVND (reference sequence). The CDR3 nucleotides read TGTGCCAGTAGTGCACAGGGGGGGATTATGAATGAGCAGTTCTTC. Translation gives CASSAQGGIMNEQFF.

This clonotype has just a few counts. The rearrangement links TRBV7-6 to TRBJ2-7; 11 nucleotides line up with TRBD1. Germline loops: CDR1 SGHVS, CDR2 FNYEAQ. J gave up 1 base and V 5 bases, and 7 bases lay outside the gene matches. This CDR3 is 16 amino acids long. In DNA form, the CDR3 reads TGTGCCAGCAGCCCCTCCGGGACAGGGGGTTCCTACGAGCAGTACTTC. Translating gives CASSPSGTGGSYEQYF.

The chain carries TRBV10-2 and TRBJ2-3, with 12 bases aligning to TRBD2. The trim removed 2 bases at V and 6 bases at J, leaving 9 bases unmatched. Germline V gene data show CDR1 as WSHSY and CDR2 as SAAADI. The CDR3 loop spans 17 amino acids. The CDR3: CASSEASLAGGMDTQYF. The CDR3, as DNA: TGCGCCAGCAGTGAGGCCTCACTAGCGGGGGGTATGGATACGCAGTATTTT.

The rearrangement links TRBV11-3 to TRBJ2-5; TRBD1 or TRBD2 may be the D gene (5 bases each). Deletions cut 5 bases from V and 5 bases from J, with 18 bases between. In germline, CDR1 is SGHNT, CDR2 YENEEA. The CDR3 sequence is 15 residues long. DNA of the CDR3: TGTGCCAGCAGCCCGGGGACGCAGGTCGAGGAGACCCAGTACTTC. This codes for CASSPGTQVEETQYF.

J is TRBJ2-3 and V is TRBV27; D is unresolved. V lost 1 base and J lost 1, with 3 bases in between. The CDR3 loop spans 13 amino acids. Germline V lookup: CDR1 MNHEY, CDR2 SMNVEV (reference sequence). The CDR3 loop is CASSLWGTDTQYF. In DNA form, the CDR3 reads TGTGCCAGCAGTTTATGGGGCACAGATACGCAGTATTTT.